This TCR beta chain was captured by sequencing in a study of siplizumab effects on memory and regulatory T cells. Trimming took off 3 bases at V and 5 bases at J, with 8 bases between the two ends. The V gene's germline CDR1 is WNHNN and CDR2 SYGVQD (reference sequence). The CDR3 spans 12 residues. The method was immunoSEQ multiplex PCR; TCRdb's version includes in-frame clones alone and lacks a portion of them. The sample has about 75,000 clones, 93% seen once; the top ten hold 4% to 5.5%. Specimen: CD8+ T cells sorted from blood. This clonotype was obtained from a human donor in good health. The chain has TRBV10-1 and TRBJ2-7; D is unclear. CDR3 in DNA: TGCGCCAGCAGTGACCAGGCCAACGAGCAGTACTTC. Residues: CASSDQANEQYF.